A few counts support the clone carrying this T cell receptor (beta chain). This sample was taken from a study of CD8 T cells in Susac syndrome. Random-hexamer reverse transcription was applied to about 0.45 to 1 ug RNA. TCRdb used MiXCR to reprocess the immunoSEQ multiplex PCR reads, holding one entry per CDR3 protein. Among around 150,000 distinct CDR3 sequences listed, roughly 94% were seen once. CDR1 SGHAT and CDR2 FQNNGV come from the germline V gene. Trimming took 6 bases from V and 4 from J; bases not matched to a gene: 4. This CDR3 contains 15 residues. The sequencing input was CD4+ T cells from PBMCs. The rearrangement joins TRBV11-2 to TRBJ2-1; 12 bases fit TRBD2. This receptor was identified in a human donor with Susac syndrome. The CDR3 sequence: CASSSGLAGYNEQFF. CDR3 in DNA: TGTGCCAGCAGTTCCGGACTAGCGGGGTACAATGAGCAGTTCTTC.